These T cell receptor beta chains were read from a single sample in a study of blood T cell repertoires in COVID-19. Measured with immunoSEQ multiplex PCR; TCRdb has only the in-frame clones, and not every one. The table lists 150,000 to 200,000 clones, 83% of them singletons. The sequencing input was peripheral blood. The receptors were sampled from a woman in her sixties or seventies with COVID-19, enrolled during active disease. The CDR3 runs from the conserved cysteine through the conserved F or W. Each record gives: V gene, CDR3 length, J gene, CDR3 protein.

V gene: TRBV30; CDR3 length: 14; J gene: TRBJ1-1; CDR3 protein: CAWNPGRVNTEAFF
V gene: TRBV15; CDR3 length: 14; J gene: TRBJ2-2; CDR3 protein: CATSSPPLSGELFF
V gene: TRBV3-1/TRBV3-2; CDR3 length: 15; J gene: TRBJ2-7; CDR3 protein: CASSQVSRGLREQYF
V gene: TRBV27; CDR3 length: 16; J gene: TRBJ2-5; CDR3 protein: CASSFSPGQGRETQYF
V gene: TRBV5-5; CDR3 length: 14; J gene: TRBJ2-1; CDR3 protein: CASSRTSGVYEQFF
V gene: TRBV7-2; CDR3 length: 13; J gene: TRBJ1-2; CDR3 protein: CASSLPTVYGYTF
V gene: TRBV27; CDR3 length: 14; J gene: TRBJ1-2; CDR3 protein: CASSKGTGGNGYTF
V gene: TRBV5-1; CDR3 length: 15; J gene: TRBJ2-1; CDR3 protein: CASSPGTSGNNEQFF
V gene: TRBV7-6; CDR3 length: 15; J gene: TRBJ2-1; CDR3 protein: CASSEAAAKLNEQFF
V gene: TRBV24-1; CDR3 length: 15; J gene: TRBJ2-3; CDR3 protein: CATSDPGQSTDTQYF
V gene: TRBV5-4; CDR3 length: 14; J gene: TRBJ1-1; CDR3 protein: CASSTLRGYTEAFF
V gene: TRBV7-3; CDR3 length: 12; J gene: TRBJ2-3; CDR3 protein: CASSLTGDTQYF
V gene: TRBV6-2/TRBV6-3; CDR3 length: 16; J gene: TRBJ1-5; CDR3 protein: CASSYLGQGSNQPQHF
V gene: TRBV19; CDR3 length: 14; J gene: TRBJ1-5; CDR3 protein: CASSARQGYQPQHF
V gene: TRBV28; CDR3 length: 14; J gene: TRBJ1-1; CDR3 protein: CATKRENRGTEAFF
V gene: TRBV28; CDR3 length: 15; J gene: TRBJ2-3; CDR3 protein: CASGVGRPSTDTQYF
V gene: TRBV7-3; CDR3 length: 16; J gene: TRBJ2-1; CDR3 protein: CASSLGSAGVVYEQFF
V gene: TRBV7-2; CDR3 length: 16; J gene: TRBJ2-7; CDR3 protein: CASSLAGGRRLYEQYF
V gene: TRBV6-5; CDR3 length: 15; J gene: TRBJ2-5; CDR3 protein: CASSYRGQGLETQYF
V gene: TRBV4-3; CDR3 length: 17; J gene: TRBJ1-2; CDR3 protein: CASSQGLGTGVLYGYTF
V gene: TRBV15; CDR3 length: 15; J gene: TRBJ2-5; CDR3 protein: CATSRGLAGAETQYF
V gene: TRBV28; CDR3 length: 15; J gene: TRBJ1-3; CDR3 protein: CASSPPGRSGNTIYF